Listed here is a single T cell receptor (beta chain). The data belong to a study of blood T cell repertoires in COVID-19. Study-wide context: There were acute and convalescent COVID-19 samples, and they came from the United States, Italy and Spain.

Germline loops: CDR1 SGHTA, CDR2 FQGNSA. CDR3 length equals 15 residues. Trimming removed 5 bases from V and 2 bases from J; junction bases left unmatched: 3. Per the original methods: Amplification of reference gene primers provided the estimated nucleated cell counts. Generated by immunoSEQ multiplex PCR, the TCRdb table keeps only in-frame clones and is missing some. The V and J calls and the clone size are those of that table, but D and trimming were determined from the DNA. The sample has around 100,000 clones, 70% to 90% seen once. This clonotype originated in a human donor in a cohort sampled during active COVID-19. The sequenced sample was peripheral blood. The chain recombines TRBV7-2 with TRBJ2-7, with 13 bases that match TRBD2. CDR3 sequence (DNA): TGTGCCAGCAGCGAGGGACTAGCGGGAACCTACGAGCAGTACTTC. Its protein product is CASSEGLAGTYEQYF.